The next 27 T cell receptor beta chains were all read from a single sample in a study of blood T cell repertoires in COVID-19. This table comes from immunoSEQ multiplex PCR, and its TCRdb copy is limited to in-frame clones, with some not included. The table has about 250,000 clones, 88% seen once. The sample was peripheral blood. The receptor set was obtained from a man aged 80 or over with acute or convalescent COVID-19.

The V gene is TRBV11-2, the J gene TRBJ2-6, with a weak D call TRBD1 (5 bases). The germline V and J ends were trimmed by 1 base and 2 bases, with 12 bases remaining between them. Germline CDR1 is SGHAT and CDR2 is FQNNGV. This CDR3 contains 17 residues. Here the CDR3 reads CASSLGGTGAGANVLTF. DNA for the CDR3: TGTGCCAGCAGCTTAGGCGGAACAGGCGCTGGGGCCAACGTCCTGACTTTC. Drawing the rest from reference TRBV11-2 and TRBJ2-6, the complete variable domain is EAGVAQSPRYKIIEKRQSVAFWCNPISGHATLYWYQQILGQGPKLLIQFQNNGVVDDSQLPKDRFSAERLKGVDSTLKIQPAKLEDSAVYLCASSLGGTGAGANVLTFGAGSRLTVL.

This chain joins TRBV7-9 and TRBJ1-2, with D uncertain. In germline, CDR1 is SEHNR, CDR2 FQNEAQ (reference sequence). The CDR3 covers 15 residues. Trimming cost V 4 bases and J 0 bases, with 12 bases left between them. DNA for the CDR3: TGTGCCAGCAGCTCGCCCGAGGCCTCTAACTATGGCTACACCTTC. This codes for CASSSPEASNYGYTF.

The rearrangement uses TRBV25-1 and TRBJ1-1; 8 bases agree with TRBD1. Germline V gene data show CDR1 as MGHDK and CDR2 as SYGVNS. The CDR3 runs 12 residues. J was trimmed by 10 bases and V by 3 bases; bases with no gene match: 4. The CDR3, as DNA: TGTGCCAGCAGTGAGGACAGGGTCGCAGCTTTCTTT. Translating it yields CASSEDRVAAFF.

Here the CDR3 DNA reads TGTGCCAGCAGTTACGTGACCGGGACAGGGGCAGGTGGCTACACCTTC. Translating gives CASSYVTGTGAGGYTF. The chain links TRBV6-6 to TRBJ1-2; 10 nucleotides align to TRBD1. CDR3 length: 16 residues. Germline V gives CDR1 MNHNY, CDR2 SVGAGI (reference sequence). V lost 2 bases to trimming and J lost 7 bases; unmatched junction nucleotides: 10.

This chain joins TRBV7-3 and TRBJ2-5; 7 bases map to TRBD1. V shed 6 bases, J shed 4 bases, and the junction held 5 bases outside the gene matches. The CDR3 loop spans 13 amino acids. Germline lookup yields CDR1 SGHTA and CDR2 FQGTGA. The CDR3 bases are TGTGCCAGCAGTAAGGGGGCTGGAGAGACCCAGTACTTC. This encodes CASSKGAGETQYF.

The chain uses TRBV5-5 and TRBJ2-1, with D unclear. V gave up 4 bases and J gave up 8 bases, with 16 bases separating them. This CDR3 has 14 residues. Per the germline V gene, CDR1 is SGHKS and CDR2 is YYEKEE (reference sequence). CDR3 coding DNA: TGTGCCAGCAGCCCTTCCCCCTCGCGCGATGAGCAGTTCTTC. Translated, it gives CASSPSPSRDEQFF.

In nucleotides, the CDR3 is TGTGCCAGCACCCGAGCCGCGGGGCGTTACGTCGGGACAGATACGCAGTATTTT. Protein product: CASTRAAGRYVGTDTQYF. The V and J genes are TRBV27 and TRBJ2-3; the D gene is possibly TRBD2 (6 bases). The CDR3 has 18 residues. Germline CDR1 is MNHEY and CDR2 is SMNVEV (reference sequence). Deletions cut 7 bases from V and 3 bases from J, with 26 bases between.

J is TRBJ1-4 and V is TRBV28; D call uncertain. V lost 8 bases, J lost 0 bases, and 10 bases lay in between. Germline V gives CDR1 MDHEN, CDR2 SYDVKM. There are 14 residues in the CDR3. The CDR3 DNA follows: TGTGCCAGCGGCTCTCAGGCAACTAATGAAAAACTGTTTTTT. As protein: CASGSQATNEKLFF.

The genes are TRBV5-1 and TRBJ1-1; TRBD1 matches at 9 bases. Per germline, CDR1 SGHRS and CDR2 YFSETQ. The CDR3 consists of 15 residues. Trimming cost V 10 bases and J 8 bases; bases outside gene matches: 18. DNA of the CDR3: TGCGCCTCTACGGCACAGGGGGCGCGAGTACCCGAAGCTTTCTTT. Translation gives CASTAQGARVPEAFF.

This chain links TRBV19 with TRBJ1-2, with 9 bases that match TRBD1. Per germline, CDR1 LNHDA and CDR2 SQIVND (reference sequence). J was trimmed by 4 bases and V by 8 bases; bases with no gene match: 11. The CDR3 covers 15 residues. In nucleotides, the CDR3 is TGTGCCAGTGACTATACAGGGGGCGCGATCTATGGCTACACCTTC. Translation gives CASDYTGGAIYGYTF.

This rearrangement joins TRBV9 to TRBJ2-1; 13 bases agree with TRBD2. From germline, CDR1 is SGDLS and CDR2 YYNGEE. The CDR3 totals 19 residues. The V gene end was trimmed by 3 bases and the J gene end by 7 bases; junction bases not matched to a gene: 16. The CDR3 nucleotides read TGTGCCAGCAGCGGGACGACTAGCGGGAGGCCCGAGGGGTCTAATGAGCAGTTCTTC. The encoded protein is CASSGTTSGRPEGSNEQFF. The full variable domain, rest sourced from reference TRBV9 and TRBJ2-1, is DSGVTQTPKHLITATGQRVTLRCSPRSGDLSVYWYQQSLDQGLQFLIQYYNGEERAKGNILERFSAQQFPDLHSELNLSSLELGDSALYFCASSGTTSGRPEGSNEQFFGPGTRLTVL.

CDR3 sequence reads: CASSTRQDGYTF. The CDR3, as DNA: TGTGCCAGCAGTACCCGACAGGATGGCTACACCTTC. V usage is TRBV6-2 or TRBV6-3 and J usage is TRBJ1-2, with D possibly matching TRBD1 (6 bases). The CDR3 contains 12 residues. Germline V CDR1 and CDR2: MNHEY, SVGEGT. Deletions cut 5 bases from V and 6 bases from J, with 10 bases between.

This clone occurred once. The chain uses TRBV6-5 and TRBJ2-5, with D maybe TRBD1 (5 bases). CDR1 is MNHEY and CDR2 is SVGAGI in the germline V gene. Between the trimmed V and J ends, which lost 2 bases and 4 bases, there was a span of 5 bases. This CDR3 is built from 12 residues. The CDR3 here is CASSYTGETQYF. The CDR3 DNA follows: TGTGCCAGCAGTTACACAGGAGAGACCCAGTACTTC.

This chain uses TRBV2 with TRBJ1-4; no clear D gene. This CDR3 comprises 13 residues. The germline CDR1 and CDR2 sequences are SNHLY and FYNNEI. The V end was cut by 8 bases, the J end by 5 bases, with 12 bases between. CDR3 coding DNA: TGTGCCAGCCGAACGGGTAGGAATGAAAAACTGTTTTTT. Encoded protein: CASRTGRNEKLFF.

J is TRBJ2-4 and V is TRBV6-2 or TRBV6-3, with D unresolved. Germline V CDR1 and CDR2: MNHEY, SVGEGT. V was pared by 4 bases and J by 9 bases, with 13 bases between. This CDR3 is built from 13 residues. In DNA form, the CDR3 reads TGTGCCAGCAGTTCTACTGCCCCTTCCATTCAGTACTTC. Translation gives CASSSTAPSIQYF.

This clone was found once. The chain is built from TRBV25-1 and TRBJ2-7, with a tentative D call TRBD2 (6 bases). Trimming stripped 1 base from V and 5 bases from J, with 15 bases between. Germline values: CDR1 MGHDK, CDR2 SYGVNS. This CDR3 spans 15 amino acids. CDR3 sequence reads: CASSELTGVRDEQYF. CDR3 DNA: TGTGCCAGCAGTGAATTGACGGGGGTCCGGGACGAGCAGTACTTC.

The chain recombines TRBV6-5 with TRBJ1-5, with D tentatively TRBD1 (6 bases). The CDR3 spans 15 residues. Trimming pared 6 bases from V and 0 bases from J, leaving 12 bases between. Germline V gene lookup returns CDR1 MNHEY and CDR2 SVGAGI. The CDR3 region has the DNA TGTGCCAGCAGCATACAGGGATATAGCAATCAGCCCCAGCATTTT. This gives the protein CASSIQGYSNQPQHF.

As DNA, the CDR3 is TGTGCCAGCAGTTCAGGGCTTAACTATGGCTACACCTTC. Protein sequence: CASSSGLNYGYTF. The chain employs TRBV6-6 and TRBJ1-2; TRBD1 might be the D (5 bases). CDR3 length: 13 amino acids. V lost 4 bases and J lost 1, with 7 bases in between. The V gene's germline CDR1 is MNHNY and CDR2 SVGAGI (reference sequence).

The V and J genes are TRBV11-1 and TRBJ2-3, with TRBD2 as a possible D gene (7 bases). From germline, CDR1 is SGHAT and CDR2 FQDESV (reference sequence). V shed 5 bases and J shed 5 bases, with 14 bases lying between them. The CDR3 covers 14 residues. The CDR3 bases are TGTGCCAGCAGCCCCTTGGGGGGGCAAGATACGCAGTATTTT. Protein: CASSPLGGQDTQYF.

J is TRBJ2-7 and V is TRBV28, with 15 positions matching TRBD2. The CDR3 has 17 amino acids. CDR1 and CDR2 from the germline V gene are MDHEN and SYDVKM. The trim removed 4 bases at V and 2 bases at J, leaving 6 bases unmatched. CDR3 nucleotide sequence: TGTGCCAGCAGTTCACCGGGACTAGCGGGAGGCACCTACGAGCAGTACTTC. It yields the protein CASSSPGLAGGTYEQYF.

The V and J genes are TRBV21-1 and TRBJ1-2. TRBV21-1 is tagged as a pseudogene. The CDR3 runs to 20 residues. The CDR3 bases are TGTGCCAGCAGCAAAGAAGAGAGAACCTCTCCTCTCCTCCCTAACTATGGCTACACCTTC. Its translation: CASSKEERTSPLLPNYGYTF.

V usage is TRBV3-1 (or the pseudogene TRBV3-2) and J usage is TRBJ1-2, with D unresolved. Germline V gene sequence: CDR1 LGHDT, CDR2 YNNKEL (reference sequence). The CDR3 has 16 amino acids. Trimming removed 4 bases from V and 4 bases from J, with 19 bases in between. This CDR3 reads CASSPPREGLFYGYTF. CDR3 in DNA: TGTGCCAGCAGCCCCCCCCGCGAGGGTCTGTTCTATGGCTACACCTTC.

The chain is built from TRBV4-3 and TRBJ1-6; the match to TRBD1 covers 8 bases. Germline V CDR1 and CDR2: LGHNA, YSLEER. The CDR3 totals 15 residues. The junction had 7 bases not matched to a gene; V was cut back by 4 bases and J by 8 bases. CDR3 loop: CASSLSTGDYSPLHF. The CDR3 DNA reads TGCGCCAGCAGCCTCTCGACAGGGGATTATTCACCCCTCCACTTT.

The chain links TRBV7-2 to TRBJ2-3; 7 nucleotides line up with TRBD2. In germline, CDR1 is SGHTA, CDR2 FQGNSA. The CDR3 sequence is 16 residues long. Trimming removed 2 bases from V and 0 bases from J; junction bases left unmatched: 5. CDR3 region: CASSLWAGDSTDTQYF. DNA of the CDR3: TGTGCCAGCAGCTTATGGGCGGGAGATAGCACAGATACGCAGTATTTT.

The chain couples TRBV2 to TRBJ2-1, with D tentatively TRBD1 (6 bases). Germline V gene lookup returns CDR1 SNHLY and CDR2 FYNNEI. The CDR3 extends over 14 amino acids. Trimming removed 3 bases from V and 9 bases from J, with 15 bases in between. The CDR3: CASSDHRQAGEQFF. The DNA for the CDR3 is TGTGCCAGCAGTGACCACCGACAGGCCGGTGAGCAGTTCTTC.

The rearrangement links TRBV5-1 to TRBJ1-2; 9 nucleotides line up with TRBD1. Germline CDR1 and CDR2: SGHRS and YFSETQ. After removal of 4 bases from V and 2 bases from J, the junction contained 6 bases not matched to a gene. The CDR3 covers 15 residues. The CDR3 spells CASSTDRGFNYGYTF. The CDR3 DNA reads TGCGCCAGCAGCACGGACAGGGGCTTCAACTATGGCTACACCTTC. Drawing the rest from reference TRBV5-1 and TRBJ1-2, the complete variable domain is KAGVTQTPRYLIKTRGQQVTLSCSPISGHRSVSWYQQTPGQGLQFLFEYFSETQRNKGNFPGRFSGRQFSNSRSEMNVSTLELGDSALYLCASSTDRGFNYGYTFGSGTRLTVV.

The chain has TRBV7-6 and TRBJ2-7, with TRBD1 matching over 7 bases. Trimming cost V 4 bases and J 1 base; bases outside gene matches: 10. Germline V gene lookup returns CDR1 SGHVS and CDR2 FNYEAQ. The CDR3 extends over 16 amino acids. CDR3 in amino acids: CASSSRTGPTSYEQYF. The CDR3, as DNA: TGTGCCAGCAGCTCCCGGACAGGACCTACGTCCTACGAGCAGTACTTC.